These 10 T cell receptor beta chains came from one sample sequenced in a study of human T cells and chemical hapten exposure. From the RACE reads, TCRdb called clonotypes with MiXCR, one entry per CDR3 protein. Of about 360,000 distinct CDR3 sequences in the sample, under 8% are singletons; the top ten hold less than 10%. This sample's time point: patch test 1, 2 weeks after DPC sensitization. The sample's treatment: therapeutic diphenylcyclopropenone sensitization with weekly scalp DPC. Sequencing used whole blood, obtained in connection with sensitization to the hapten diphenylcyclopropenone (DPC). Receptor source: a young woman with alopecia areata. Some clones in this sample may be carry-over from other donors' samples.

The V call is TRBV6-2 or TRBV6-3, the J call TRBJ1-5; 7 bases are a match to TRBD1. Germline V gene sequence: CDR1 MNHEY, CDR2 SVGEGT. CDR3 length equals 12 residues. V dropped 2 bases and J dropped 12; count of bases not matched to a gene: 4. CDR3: CASSYGDSIQHF. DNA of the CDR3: TGTGCCAGCAGTTACGGGGACAGCATCCAGCATTTT.

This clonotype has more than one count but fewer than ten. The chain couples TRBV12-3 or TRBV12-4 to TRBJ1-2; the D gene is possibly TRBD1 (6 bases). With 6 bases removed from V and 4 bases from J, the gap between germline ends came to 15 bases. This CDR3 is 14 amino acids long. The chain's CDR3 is CASSGGQNFYGYTF. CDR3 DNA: TGTGCCAGCAGCGGAGGACAGAATTTCTATGGCTACACCTTC.

The DNA of the CDR3 is TGTGCCAGCAGCCAAGATGTGGGAAAGACTGAAGCTTTCTTT. As protein: CASSQDVGKTEAFF. V gene TRBV3-1 combines with J gene TRBJ1-1; D ambiguous. This CDR3 is 14 amino acids long. Between the trimmed V and J ends, which lost 0 bases and 5 bases, there was a span of 10 bases. Per germline, CDR1 LGHDT and CDR2 YNNKEL (reference sequence).

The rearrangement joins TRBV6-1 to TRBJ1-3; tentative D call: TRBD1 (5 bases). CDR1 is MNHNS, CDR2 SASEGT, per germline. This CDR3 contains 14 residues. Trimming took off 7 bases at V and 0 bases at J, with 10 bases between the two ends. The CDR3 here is CASTAGYSGNTIYF. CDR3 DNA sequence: TGTGCCAGCACCGCAGGGTACTCTGGAAACACCATATATTTT.

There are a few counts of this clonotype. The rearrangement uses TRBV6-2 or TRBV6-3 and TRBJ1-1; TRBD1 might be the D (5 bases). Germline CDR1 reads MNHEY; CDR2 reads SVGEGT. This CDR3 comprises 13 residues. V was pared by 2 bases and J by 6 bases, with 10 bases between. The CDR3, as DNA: TGTGCCAGCAGTTACGGGGGTAGCGCTGAAGCTTTCTTT. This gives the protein CASSYGGSAEAFF.

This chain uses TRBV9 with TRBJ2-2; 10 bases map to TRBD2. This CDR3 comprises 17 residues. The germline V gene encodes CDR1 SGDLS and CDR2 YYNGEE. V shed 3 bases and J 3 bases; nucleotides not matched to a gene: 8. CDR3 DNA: TGTGCCAGCAGCGCCGCTCCTAGCGGGGGATACACCGGGGAGCTGTTTTTT. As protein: CASSAAPSGGYTGELFF.

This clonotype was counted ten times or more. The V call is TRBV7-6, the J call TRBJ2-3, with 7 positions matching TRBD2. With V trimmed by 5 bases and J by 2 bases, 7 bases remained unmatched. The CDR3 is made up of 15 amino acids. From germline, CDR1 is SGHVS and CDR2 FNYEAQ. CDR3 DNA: TGTGCCAGCAGCGCGTGGACTAGGCCCACAGATACGCAGTATTTT. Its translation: CASSAWTRPTDTQYF.

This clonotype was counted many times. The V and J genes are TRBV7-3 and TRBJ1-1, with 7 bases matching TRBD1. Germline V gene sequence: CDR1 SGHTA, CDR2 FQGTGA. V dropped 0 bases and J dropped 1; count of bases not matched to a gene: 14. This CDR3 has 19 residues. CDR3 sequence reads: CASSLTLQGERAQNTEAFF. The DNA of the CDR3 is TGTGCCAGCAGCTTAACCCTTCAGGGGGAAAGGGCCCAGAACACTGAAGCTTTCTTT.

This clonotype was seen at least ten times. In DNA form, the CDR3 reads TGTGCCAGCAGCCCGGGACAGGGAGGCAATCAGCCCCAGCATTTT. Protein sequence: CASSPGQGGNQPQHF. The chain recombines TRBV5-6 with TRBJ1-5; TRBD1 matches 9 bases. With 4 bases clipped from V and 2 bases from J, the junction kept 4 bases outside the gene matches. CDR3 length: 15 residues. The V gene's germline CDR1 is SGHDT and CDR2 YYEEEE.

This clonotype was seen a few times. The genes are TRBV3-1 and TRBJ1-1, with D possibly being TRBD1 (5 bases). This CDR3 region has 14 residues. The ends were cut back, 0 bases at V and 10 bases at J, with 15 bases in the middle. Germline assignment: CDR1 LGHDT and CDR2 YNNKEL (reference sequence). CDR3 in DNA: TGTGCCAGCAGCCAAGAAGATGGGGGGATGACAGCTTTCTTT. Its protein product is CASSQEDGGMTAFF.